The 21 T cell receptor beta chains listed next were all sequenced from one sample in a study of response to subunit inactivated influenza vaccine. MiXCR, applied by TCRdb to the RT-PCR reads, yields one record per CDR3 protein. The sample includes about 520,000 distinct CDR3 sequences, 7.2% of them seen just once. Material: PBMCs from blood, obtained roughly 24 months after vaccination. The receptor source for this set is a man aged 50-75 years who received an inactivated influenza vaccine.

This clonotype was detected many times. The V and J genes are TRBV9 and TRBJ1-1, with D perhaps matching TRBD1 (5 bases). This CDR3 contains 15 residues. Germline V gene data show CDR1 as SGDLS and CDR2 as YYNGEE. V was clipped by 0 bases and J by 5 bases, with 14 bases between them. CDR3 DNA: TGTGCCAGCAGCGTAGCCCAGGGCTTCGGGACTGAAGCTTTCTTT. As protein: CASSVAQGFGTEAFF. Combining the CDR3 with reference TRBV9 and TRBJ1-1 gives the whole variable domain DSGVTQTPKHLITATGQRVTLRCSPRSGDLSVYWYQQSLDQGLQFLIQYYNGEERAKGNILERFSAQQFPDLHSELNLSSLELGDSALYFCASSVAQGFGTEAFFGQGTRLTVV.

This clonotype was recorded a few times. The CDR3 DNA reads as TGTGCCAGCAGTTCCCTCGGCAAAGCAGGGAACTATGGCTACACCTTC. This gives the protein CASSSLGKAGNYGYTF. This chain connects TRBV12-3 or TRBV12-4 to TRBJ1-2, with D perhaps TRBD1 (5 bases). Trimming shortened V by 4 bases and J by 2 bases, and 17 bases separated the two germline ends. The CDR3 consists of 16 residues.

Turning to this clonotype: A much larger clone is a single base away; this may be a read error. This rearrangement joins TRBV20-1 to TRBJ2-2; 8 bases agree with TRBD1. Germline V gene sequence: CDR1 DFQATT, CDR2 SNEGSKA (reference sequence). This CDR3 comprises 16 residues. The CDR3 loop reads CCAETGDSANTGELFF. The CDR3 region has the DNA TGCTGTGCTGAGACAGGGGACTCCGCGAACACCGGGGAGCTGTTTTTT.

This clonotype was observed a few times. This chain connects TRBV7-2 to TRBJ2-5; 8 positions agree with TRBD1. V lost 5 bases and J lost 5; bases outside the gene matches: 10. The CDR3 contains 15 residues. Germline assignment: CDR1 SGHTA and CDR2 FQGNSA. CDR3 sequence reads: CASSPMTGVWETQYF. The CDR3 DNA is TGTGCCAGCAGCCCAATGACAGGGGTGTGGGAGACCCAGTACTTC.

In its sample, this clonotype was seen many times. This rearrangement joins TRBV7-2 to TRBJ1-5; D may be TRBD1 (6 bases). Germline CDR1 SGHTA, CDR2 FQGNSA. Trimming shortened V by 3 bases and J by 5 bases, and 11 bases separated the two germline ends. The CDR3 is made up of 14 amino acids. CDR3 coding DNA: TGTGCCAGCAGCTTTGGGGGGCTGTATCAGCCCCAGCATTTT. This translates into CASSFGGLYQPQHF. Drawing the rest from reference TRBV7-2 and TRBJ1-5, the complete variable domain is GAGVSQSPSNKVTEKGKDVELRCDPISGHTALYWYRQSLGQGLEFLIYFQGNSAPDKSGLPSDRFSAERTGGSVSTLTIQRTQQEDSAVYLCASSFGGLYQPQHFGDGTRLSIL.

In its sample, this clonotype was seen many times. The rearrangement uses TRBV12-3 or TRBV12-4 and TRBJ2-7, with 9 bases matching TRBD2. The CDR3 contains 15 residues. Losses at the gene ends were 3 bases for V and 6 bases for J; bases not matched to a gene: 9. CDR3 region: CASSLVIAGDAEQYF. Written as DNA, the CDR3 is TGTGCCAGCAGTTTGGTAATAGCGGGGGACGCCGAGCAGTACTTC.

At least ten counts were recorded for this clonotype. The CDR3 DNA sequence: TGCAGTGCTCATGATGCAGGGAAGCAGTACTTC. It specifies CSAHDAGKQYF. The rearrangement uses TRBV20-1 and TRBJ2-7; perhaps TRBD1 as D (5 bases). V was clipped by 5 bases and J by 8 bases, with 13 bases between them. Germline values: CDR1 DFQATT, CDR2 SNEGSKA (reference sequence). The CDR3 is made up of 11 amino acids.

V and J are TRBV3-1 and TRBJ1-6; D uncertain. CDR1 and CDR2 (germline): LGHDT, YNNKEL (reference sequence). The CDR3 spans 13 residues. The germline V and J ends were trimmed by 0 bases and 9 bases, with 6 bases remaining between them. CDR3 in amino acids: CASSQDPSSPLHF. The CDR3 nucleotides are TGTGCCAGCAGCCAAGATCCTTCTTCACCCCTCCACTTT. Full variable domain (remainder filled in from reference TRBV3-1 and TRBJ1-6): DTAVSQTPKYLVTQMGNDKSIKCEQNLGHDTMYWYKQDSKKFLKIMFSYNNKELIINETVPNRFSPKSPDKAHLNLHINSLELGDSAVYFCASSQDPSSPLHFGNGTRLTVT.

This clonotype was seen at least ten times. The chain recombines TRBV7-2 with TRBJ1-6; D is unresolved. V shed 5 bases and J shed 8 bases, with 13 bases lying between them. This CDR3 is 14 amino acids long. Germline-derived CDR1 and CDR2 are SGHTA and FQGNSA. This CDR3 is CASSPWMSDSPLHF. CDR3 sequence (DNA): TGTGCCAGCAGCCCCTGGATGTCGGATTCACCCCTCCACTTT.

The V and J genes are TRBV28 and TRBJ2-1; 11 bases match TRBD2. CDR1 MDHEN and CDR2 SYDVKM come from the germline V gene. This CDR3 spans 17 amino acids. The V and J ends lost 10 bases and 5 bases, in that order; junction bases with no gene match: 16. CDR3 in amino acids: CATHTDDRLAGNNEQFF. CDR3 bases: TGTGCCACCCATACGGACGATAGACTAGCGGGGAACAATGAGCAGTTCTTC. The full variable domain, with the rest looked up from reference TRBV28 and TRBJ2-1, is DVKVTQSSRYLVKRTGEKVFLECVQDMDHENMFWYRQDPGLGLRLIYFSYDVKMKEKGDIPEGYSVSREKKERFSLILESASTNQTSMYLCATHTDDRLAGNNEQFFGPGTRLTVL.

V usage is TRBV5-1 and J usage is TRBJ1-2; no clear D. Germline loops: CDR1 SGHRS, CDR2 YFSETQ. Between the trimmed V and J ends, which lost 4 bases and 4 bases, there was a span of 11 bases. This CDR3 has 13 residues. CDR3 nucleotide sequence: TGCGCCAGCAGCGCGGGCGGAGCCTATGGCTACACCTTC. Translation gives CASSAGGAYGYTF.

There are many counts of this clonotype. This chain links TRBV18 with TRBJ2-1; 11 bases are shared with TRBD2. The V segment lost 4 bases and the J segment 10 bases; nucleotides outside the gene matches: 9. The CDR3 is 15 residues long. Germline V lookup: CDR1 KGHSH, CDR2 LQKENI. Written as DNA, the CDR3 is TGTGCCAGCTCACAACTAGCGGGAGTTTTTAGGGAGCAGTTCTTC. Protein product: CASSQLAGVFREQFF. The full variable domain, in which reference TRBV18 and TRBJ2-1 provide the parts outside the CDR3, is NAGVMQNPRHLVRRRGQEARLRCSPMKGHSHVYWYRQLPEEGLKFMVYLQKENIIDESGMPKERFSAEFPKEGPSILRIQQVVRGDSAAYFCASSQLAGVFREQFFGPGTRLTVL.

This clonotype showed up just a few times. This chain joins TRBV5-5 and TRBJ2-1; a weak D match, TRBD1 (5 bases). The CDR3 is made up of 13 amino acids. V was trimmed by 2 bases and J by 8 bases, leaving 11 bases between them. Germline CDR1 SGHKS, CDR2 YYEKEE (reference sequence). The DNA of the CDR3 is TGTGCCAGCAGCTTTCTAGGGGCCCATGAGCAGTTCTTC. This gives the protein CASSFLGAHEQFF. Together with reference TRBV5-5 and TRBJ2-1, the CDR3 gives the full variable domain: DAGVTQSPTHLIKTRGQQVTLRCSPISGHKSVSWYQQVLGQGPQFIFQYYEKEERGRGNFPDRFSARQFPNYSSELNVNALLLGDSALYLCASSFLGAHEQFFGPGTRLTVL.

This clonotype has a count of ten or more. This sequence joins TRBV7-3 and TRBJ2-7, with D tentatively TRBD2 (5 bases). The CDR3 is made up of 13 amino acids. Germline V gives CDR1 SGHTA, CDR2 FQGTGA. Trimming took 1 base from V and 6 from J, leaving 10 bases between them. DNA for the CDR3: TGTGCCAGCAGCTTAAGCCCTAGCCGCGAGCAGTACTTC. It specifies CASSLSPSREQYF.

This clonotype was seen a handful of times. The chain uses TRBV2 and TRBJ1-6; maybe TRBD1 (6 bases). Germline CDR1 SNHLY, CDR2 FYNNEI. The CDR3 totals 14 residues. Trimming took 5 bases from V and 8 from J, leaving 13 bases between them. The CDR3 sequence is CASSKTGWDSPLHF. In DNA form, the CDR3 reads TGTGCCAGCAGTAAGACAGGATGGGATTCACCCCTCCACTTT.

This clonotype came up a few times. This chain uses TRBV4-1 with TRBJ1-2, with no clear D. CDR3 length: 13 residues. The V gene's germline CDR1 is MGHRA and CDR2 YSYEKL. Trimming stripped 1 base from V and 7 bases from J, with 10 bases between. CDR3 nucleotide sequence: TGCGCCAGCAGCCAAGGAGCCCTCGGTGGCTACACCTTC. Its translation is CASSQGALGGYTF.

The rearrangement uses TRBV2 and TRBJ1-2; 8 nucleotides align to TRBD1. Germline values: CDR1 SNHLY, CDR2 FYNNEI. V was clipped by 6 bases and J by 0 bases; unmatched bases: 6. The CDR3 has 15 residues. CDR3 sequence reads: CASRARTGPNYGYTF. The CDR3 nucleotides are TGTGCCAGCAGGGCCCGGACAGGGCCTAACTATGGCTACACCTTC. Using reference TRBV2 and TRBJ1-2 for the parts outside the CDR3, the full variable domain is EPEVTQTPSHQVTQMGQEVILRCVPISNHLYFYWYRQILGQKVEFLVSFYNNEISEKSEIFDDQFSVERPDGSNFTLKIRSTKLEDSAMYFCASRARTGPNYGYTFGSGTRLTVV.

CDR3 in DNA: TGCAGTGCTAGAGATATACTAGCGGGAGGCGAGCAGTACTTC. Protein: CSARDILAGGEQYF. The chain joins TRBV20-1 to TRBJ2-7, with TRBD2 identical over 12 bases. Germline CDR1 reads DFQATT; CDR2 reads SNEGSKA (reference sequence). J gave up 6 bases and V 0 bases, and 3 bases lay outside the gene matches. The CDR3 runs 14 residues.

This clonotype was counted only a few times. The chain uses TRBV6-2 or TRBV6-3 and TRBJ1-5; D unresolved. The CDR3 totals 15 residues. V was clipped by 4 bases and J by 2 bases, with 12 bases between them. CDR1 is MNHEY and CDR2 is SVGEGT in the germline V gene. The DNA for the CDR3 is TGTGCCAGCAGTTTTTTCGGCGGGGGCAATCAGCCCCAGCATTTT. Its protein is CASSFFGGGNQPQHF.

V is TRBV9 and J is TRBJ2-1; 11 bases are shared with TRBD2. The J segment lost 7 bases and the V segment lost 0 bases, leaving 3 bases of the junction unmatched. The CDR3 totals 15 residues. CDR1 SGDLS and CDR2 YYNGEE come from the germline V gene. The CDR3 bases are TGTGCCAGCAGCGTAGAGCCTAGCGGGGGGAATGAGCAGTTCTTC. The encoded protein is CASSVEPSGGNEQFF.

This clonotype was picked up many times. V and J are TRBV7-6 and TRBJ1-5; D remains ambiguous. The germline V gene encodes CDR1 SGHVS and CDR2 FNYEAQ. The CDR3 is made up of 13 amino acids. V gave up 1 base and J gave up 6 bases, with 7 bases separating them. CDR3 region: CASSLGWAQPQHF. As DNA, the CDR3 is TGTGCCAGCAGCTTAGGTTGGGCTCAGCCCCAGCATTTT.